This T cell receptor beta chain comes out of a study of CD8+ T cells in alopecia areata. Overall study context: Patients in the treated group were given tofacitinib by mouth, 5 to 10 mg twice a day.

V lost 2 bases, J lost 0 bases, and 16 bases lay in between. CDR3 length equals 17 residues. Germline V gene data show CDR1 as MGHRA and CDR2 as YSYEKL. Both peripheral blood and punch biopsies of lesional scalp skin were obtained from patients who had alopecia areata. Extraction of RNA preceded its reverse transcription into cDNA, which served as the sequencing template. Data came from immunoSEQ multiplex PCR; TCRdb stores just in-frame clones and leaves some out. The table records some 200,000 clones, around 50% of them present only once. Turning to this clone: Antigen unknown.

Study findings and constraints: TCR sharing was clearer in mice than between patients, perhaps partly owing to patient HLA diversity. For lesional scalp, especially alopecia totalis/universalis, clonality was higher than in normal scalp.

The starting material was CD4+ T cells sorted from blood, obtained at week 0. V is TRBV4-1 and J is TRBJ2-5, with D possibly matching TRBD2 (6 bases). This receptor was obtained from a human donor with alopecia areata. CDR3 in amino acids: CASSQTGRRGNQETQYF. CDR3 sequence (DNA): TGCGCCAGCAGCCAAACTGGGAGGCGGGGAAACCAAGAGACCCAGTACTTC.